The clone carrying this T cell receptor (beta chain) was observed a single time. As yet, its antigen is unknown. Treatment meaning: roughly 20 received Ad26.COV2.S at low or high dose, single or two shots; 5 received placebo; per-sample allocation not given. Collection of samples fell on day 63 after the first vaccine or placebo injection. Repertoires were generated with immunoSEQ multiplex PCR, while TCRdb's copy carries only in-frame clones and drops some. The table includes about 680,000 clones, more than 70% detected once. The sample comes from a study of Ad26.COV2.S vaccination and SARS-CoV-2 variants. Background on the study: As a participant in COV1001, the donor was in the Ad26.COV2.S trial arm. Study results and caveats: Assessments of TCR breadth and depth may have underestimated the total T cell responses. Reportedly, after vaccination the spike-specific CD8+ and CD4+ T cell responses displayed substantial breadth.

Trimming stripped 4 bases from V and 4 bases from J, with 17 bases between. The CDR3 length is 17 residues. Germline V gives CDR1 MNHEY, CDR2 SMNVEV (reference sequence). The specimen comprised peripheral blood, sampled in a trial of Ad26.COV2.S vaccine versus placebo. This receptor was obtained from a person aged 18-60 years who received the Ad26.COV2.S COVID-19 vaccine or a placebo. This sequence joins TRBV27 and TRBJ1-6, with D unclear. CDR3 sequence reads: CASSYAAPGAYNSPLHF. CDR3 DNA sequence: TGTGCCAGCAGTTACGCGGCCCCGGGAGCATATAATTCACCCCTCCACTTT.